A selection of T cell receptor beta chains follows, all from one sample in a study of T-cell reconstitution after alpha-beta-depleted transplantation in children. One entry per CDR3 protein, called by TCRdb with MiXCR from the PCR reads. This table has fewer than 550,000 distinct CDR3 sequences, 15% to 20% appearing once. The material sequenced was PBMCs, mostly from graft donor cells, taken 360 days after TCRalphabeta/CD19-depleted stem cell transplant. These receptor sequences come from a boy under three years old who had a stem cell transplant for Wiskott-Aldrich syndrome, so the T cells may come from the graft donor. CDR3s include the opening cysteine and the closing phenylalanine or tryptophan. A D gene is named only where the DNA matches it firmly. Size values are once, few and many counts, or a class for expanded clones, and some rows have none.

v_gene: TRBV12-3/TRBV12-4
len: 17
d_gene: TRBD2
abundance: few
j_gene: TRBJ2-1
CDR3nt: TGTGCCAGCAGTTTAGGGAAAGCGGGGCCTATTTACAATGAGCAGTTCTTC
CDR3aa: CASSLGKAGPIYNEQFF

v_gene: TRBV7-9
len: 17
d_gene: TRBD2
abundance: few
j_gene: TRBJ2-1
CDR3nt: TGTGCCAGCAGCTTAAGTCCACGCGGGAGAGTCTACAATGAGCAGTTCTTC
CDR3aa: CASSLSPRGRVYNEQFF

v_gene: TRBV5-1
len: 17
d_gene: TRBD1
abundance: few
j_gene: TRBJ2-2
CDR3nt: TGCGCCAGCAGCTTGGAAAGGGGGCGCAGGGACACCGGGGAGCTGTTTTTT
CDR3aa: CASSLERGRRDTGELFF

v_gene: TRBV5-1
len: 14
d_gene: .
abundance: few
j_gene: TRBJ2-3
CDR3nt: TGCGCCAGCAGCCTCCGTCCTGGGCCAGATACGCAGTATTTT
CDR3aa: CASSLRPGPDTQYF

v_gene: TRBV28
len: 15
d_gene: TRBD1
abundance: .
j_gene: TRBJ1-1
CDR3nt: TGTGCCAGCAGTTCAAGACAGGGGATGGACACTGAAGCTTTCTTT
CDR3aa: CASSSRQGMDTEAFF

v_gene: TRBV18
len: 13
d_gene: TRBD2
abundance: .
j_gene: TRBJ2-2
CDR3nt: TGTGCCAGCTCACCACTAGGACTAGTCGAGCTGTTTTTT
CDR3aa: CASSPLGLVELFF

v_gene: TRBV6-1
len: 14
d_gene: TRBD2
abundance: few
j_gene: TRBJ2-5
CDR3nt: TGTGCCAGCAGCGAAGGGACTAGCCGCGAGACCCAGTACTTC
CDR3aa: CASSEGTSRETQYF

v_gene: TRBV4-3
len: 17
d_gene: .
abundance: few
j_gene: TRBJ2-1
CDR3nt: TGCGCCAGCAGCCAAGAAGGGGGGGCCAGCTCCTACAATGAGCAGTTCTTC
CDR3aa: CASSQEGGASSYNEQFF

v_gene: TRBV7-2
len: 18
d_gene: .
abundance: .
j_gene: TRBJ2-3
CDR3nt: TGTGCCAGCAGTCATTATCGCCGCGGACGGTCTAGCACAGATACGCAGTATTTT
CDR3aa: CASSHYRRGRSSTDTQYF

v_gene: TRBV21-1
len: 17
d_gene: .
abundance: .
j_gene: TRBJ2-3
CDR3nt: TGTGCCAGCAGCAAAGGGCGGACCAAACTTCGCACAGATACGCAGTATTTT
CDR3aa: CASSKGRTKLRTDTQYF

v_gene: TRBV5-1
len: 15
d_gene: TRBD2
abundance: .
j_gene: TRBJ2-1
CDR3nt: TGCGCCAGCAGCTTAGGCGGGGGGGCCGGATATGAGCAGTTCTTC
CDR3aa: CASSLGGGAGYEQFF

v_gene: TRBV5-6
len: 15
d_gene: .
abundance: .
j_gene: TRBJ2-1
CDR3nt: TGTGCCAGCAGCTTGGCCGGACTACTATTCAATGAGCAGTTCTTC
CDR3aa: CASSLAGLLFNEQFF

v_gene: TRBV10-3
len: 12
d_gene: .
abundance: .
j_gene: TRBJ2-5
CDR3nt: TGTGCCATCAGTGACAGGGCACAGACCCAGTACTTC
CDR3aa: CAISDRAQTQYF

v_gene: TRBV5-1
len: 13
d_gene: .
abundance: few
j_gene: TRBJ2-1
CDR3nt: TGCGCCAGCAGCTGGGGACCCAACAATGAGCAGTTCTTC
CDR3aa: CASSWGPNNEQFF

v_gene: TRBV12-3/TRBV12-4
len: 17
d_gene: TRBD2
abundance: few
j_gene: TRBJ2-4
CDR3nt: TGTGCCAGCAGTCATCGACTAGCGAGGGTGGGCAAAAACATTCAGTACTTC
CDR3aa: CASSHRLARVGKNIQYF

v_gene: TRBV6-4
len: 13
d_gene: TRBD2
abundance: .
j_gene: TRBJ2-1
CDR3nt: TGTGCCAGCAGTTCTAGCGGGAGGGCCCAAAAGTTCTTC
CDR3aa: CASSSSGRAQKFF

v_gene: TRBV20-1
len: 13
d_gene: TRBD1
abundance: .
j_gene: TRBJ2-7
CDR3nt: TGCAGTGGTTACGGACAGGGCTCCTACGAGCAGTACTTC
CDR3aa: CSGYGQGSYEQYF

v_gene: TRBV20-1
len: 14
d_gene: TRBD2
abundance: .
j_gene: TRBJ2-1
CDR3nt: TGCAGTGCTACCTCGACTAGCTGGATAGATGAGCAGTTCTTC
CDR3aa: CSATSTSWIDEQFF

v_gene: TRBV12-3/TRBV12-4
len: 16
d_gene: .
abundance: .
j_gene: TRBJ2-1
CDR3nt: TGTGCCAGCAGTTTAACCGTAGCGGTCTCCTACAATGAGCAGTTCTTC
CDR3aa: CASSLTVAVSYNEQFF

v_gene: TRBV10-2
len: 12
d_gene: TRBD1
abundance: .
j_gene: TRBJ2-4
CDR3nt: TGCGCCAGCGCCGGGACAGGTAACATTCAGTACTTC
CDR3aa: CASAGTGNIQYF

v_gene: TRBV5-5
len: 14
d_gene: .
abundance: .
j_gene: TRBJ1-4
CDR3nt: TGTGCCAGCAGCTTGAGTCGGTCTAATGAAAAACTGTTTTTT
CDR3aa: CASSLSRSNEKLFF

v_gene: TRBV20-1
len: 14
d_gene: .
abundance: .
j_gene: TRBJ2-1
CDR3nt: TGCAGTGCTGGTAGCGGCAGCTCCTACAATGAGCAGTTCTTC
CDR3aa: CSAGSGSSYNEQFF

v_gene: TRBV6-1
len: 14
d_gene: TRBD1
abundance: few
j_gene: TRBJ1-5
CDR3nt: TGTGCCAGCAATAACAGGGGGTTAAATCAGCCCCAGCATTTT
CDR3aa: CASNNRGLNQPQHF

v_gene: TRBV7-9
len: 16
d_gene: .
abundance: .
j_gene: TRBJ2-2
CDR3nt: TGTGCCAGCAGCCCCCGACAGGACCTCAACACCGGGGAGCTGTTTTTT
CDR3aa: CASSPRQDLNTGELFF

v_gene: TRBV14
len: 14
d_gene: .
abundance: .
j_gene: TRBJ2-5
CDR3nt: TGTGCCAGCAGCGGCCCGACGTTTTGGGAGACCCAGTACTTC
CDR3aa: CASSGPTFWETQYF

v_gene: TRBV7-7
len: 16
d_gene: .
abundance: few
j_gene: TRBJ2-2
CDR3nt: TGTGCCAGCAGCTTAGCGCAGGGGCGGGCCACCGGGGAGCTGTTTTTT
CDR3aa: CASSLAQGRATGELFF

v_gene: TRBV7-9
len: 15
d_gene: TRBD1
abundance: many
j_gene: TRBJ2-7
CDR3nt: TGTGCCAGCAGCTTTAGGTCAGGGGGCTACTACGAGCAGTACTTC
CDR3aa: CASSFRSGGYYEQYF

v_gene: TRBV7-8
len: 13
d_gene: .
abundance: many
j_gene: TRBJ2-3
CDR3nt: TGTGCCAGCAGCATCCCGGGACTGGATACGCAGTATTTT
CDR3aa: CASSIPGLDTQYF

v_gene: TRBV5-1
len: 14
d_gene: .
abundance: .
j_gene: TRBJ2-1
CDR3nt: TGCGCCAGCAGCCCGGGGACTTCTTACAATGAGCAGTTCTTC
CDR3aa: CASSPGTSYNEQFF

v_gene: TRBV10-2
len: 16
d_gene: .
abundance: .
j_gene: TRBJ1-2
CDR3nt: TGCGCCAGCAGTGAGAACCGGGAGGCGGCTATTTTTGGCTACACCTTC
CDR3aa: CASSENREAAIFGYTF

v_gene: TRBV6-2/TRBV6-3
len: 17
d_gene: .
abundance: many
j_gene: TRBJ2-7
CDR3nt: TGTGCCAGCTCGGTGGTCGTCGTAAGTTCTAGCCCAGGGGAGCAGTACTTC
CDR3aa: CASSVVVVSSSPGEQYF

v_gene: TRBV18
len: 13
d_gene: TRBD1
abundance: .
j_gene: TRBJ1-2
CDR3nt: TGTGCCAGCTCAAGGGACAGGGTTTACGGCTACACCTTC
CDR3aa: CASSRDRVYGYTF

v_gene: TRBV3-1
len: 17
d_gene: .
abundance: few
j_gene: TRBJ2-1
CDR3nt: TGTGCCAGCAGCCAAGGAATAGAGGACAGATTCTACAATGAGCAGTTCTTC
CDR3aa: CASSQGIEDRFYNEQFF

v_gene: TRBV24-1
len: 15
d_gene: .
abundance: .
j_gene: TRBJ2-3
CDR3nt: TGTGCCACCAGTGAGACCGGCCGGAAGCCGTGGGCGCAGTATTTT
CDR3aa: CATSETGRKPWAQYF

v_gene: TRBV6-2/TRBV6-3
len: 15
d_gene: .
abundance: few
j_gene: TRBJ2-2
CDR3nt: TGTGCCAGCAGTCGGACAGCCATTGGGACCGGGGAGCTGTTTTTT
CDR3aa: CASSRTAIGTGELFF

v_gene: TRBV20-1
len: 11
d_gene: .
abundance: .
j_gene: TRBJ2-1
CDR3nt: TGCAGTGCTTACCACTCCTTAGAGCAGTTCTTC
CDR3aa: CSAYHSLEQFF

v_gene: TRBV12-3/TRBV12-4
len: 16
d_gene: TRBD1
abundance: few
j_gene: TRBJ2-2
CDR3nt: TGTGCCAGCAGTTTGGGACAGGGGGTCCACACCGGGGAGCTGTTTTTT
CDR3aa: CASSLGQGVHTGELFF

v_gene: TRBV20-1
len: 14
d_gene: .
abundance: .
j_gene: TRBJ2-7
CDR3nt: TGCAGTGCCCGAGGATGGGGGGCACTTTACGAGCAGTACTTC
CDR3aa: CSARGWGALYEQYF

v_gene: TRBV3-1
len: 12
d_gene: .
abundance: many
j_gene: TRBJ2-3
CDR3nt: TGTGCCAGCAGCCAAGGACCAGGTACGCAGTATTTT
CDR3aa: CASSQGPGTQYF

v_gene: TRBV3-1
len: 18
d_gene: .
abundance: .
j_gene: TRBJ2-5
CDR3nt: TGTGCCAGCAGCCAAGAAGGTCCGACTCTAAAGAACTGCGAGACCCAGTACTTC
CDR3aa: CASSQEGPTLKNCETQYF

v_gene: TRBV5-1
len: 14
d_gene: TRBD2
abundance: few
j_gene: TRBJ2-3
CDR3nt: TGCGCCAGCGGACAGTCGGGACTAGCTGATACGCAGTATTTT
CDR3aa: CASGQSGLADTQYF

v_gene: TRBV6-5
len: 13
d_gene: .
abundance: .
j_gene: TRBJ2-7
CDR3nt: TGTGCCAGCAGTTACGGCAGGGGCTACGAGCAGTACTTC
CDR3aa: CASSYGRGYEQYF

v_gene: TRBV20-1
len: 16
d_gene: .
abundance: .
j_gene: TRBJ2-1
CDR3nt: TGCAGTGCTAGACCTTTCGGGAGCTTGTCCTACAATGAGCAGTTCTTC
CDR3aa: CSARPFGSLSYNEQFF

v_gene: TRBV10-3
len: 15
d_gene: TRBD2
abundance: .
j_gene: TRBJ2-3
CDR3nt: TGTGCCATCAGTGGGACTAGCGGGGGGCCGGGTACGCAGTATTTT
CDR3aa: CAISGTSGGPGTQYF

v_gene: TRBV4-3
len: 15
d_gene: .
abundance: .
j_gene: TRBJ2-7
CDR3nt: TGCGCCAGCAGCCAAGAACGGAGCAGTACCCACGAGCAGTACTTC
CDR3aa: CASSQERSSTHEQYF

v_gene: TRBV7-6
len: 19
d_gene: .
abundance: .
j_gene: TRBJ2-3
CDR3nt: TGTGCCAGCAGCTTAAAACCGTTTGGGGACCTTGCACACACAGATACGCAGTATTTT
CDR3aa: CASSLKPFGDLAHTDTQYF

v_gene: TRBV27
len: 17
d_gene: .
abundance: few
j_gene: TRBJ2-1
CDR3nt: TGTGCCAGCAGTCATCGGTGGAGGGCGACCCCATACAATGAGCAGTTCTTC
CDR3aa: CASSHRWRATPYNEQFF

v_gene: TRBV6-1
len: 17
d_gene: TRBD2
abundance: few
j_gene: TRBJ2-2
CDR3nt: TGTGCCAGCAGAAATACCGGGACTAGCGGTGGCACCGGGGAGCTGTTTTTT
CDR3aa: CASRNTGTSGGTGELFF

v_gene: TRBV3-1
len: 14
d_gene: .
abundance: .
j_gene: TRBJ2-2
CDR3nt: TGTGCCAGCAGCCAAGACAGCTACACCGGGGAGCTGTTTTTT
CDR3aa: CASSQDSYTGELFF

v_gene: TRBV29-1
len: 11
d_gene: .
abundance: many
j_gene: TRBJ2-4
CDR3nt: TGCAGCGTTGAATTGGGGAACATTCAGTACTTC
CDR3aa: CSVELGNIQYF

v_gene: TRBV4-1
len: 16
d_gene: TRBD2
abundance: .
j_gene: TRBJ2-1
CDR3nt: TGCGCCAGCAGCCAAGCGCTAGCGGGAGGCTCGAATGAGCAGTTCTTC
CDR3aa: CASSQALAGGSNEQFF

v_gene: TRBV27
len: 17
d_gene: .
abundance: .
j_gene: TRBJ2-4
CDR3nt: TGTGCCAGCAGTTTTTTGGGGGGCGCATGGGCCAAAAACATTCAGTACTTC
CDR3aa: CASSFLGGAWAKNIQYF

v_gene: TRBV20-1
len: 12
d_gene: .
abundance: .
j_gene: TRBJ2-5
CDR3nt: TGCAGTGCTAGACTGGGCGGGGAGACCCAGTACTTC
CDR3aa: CSARLGGETQYF

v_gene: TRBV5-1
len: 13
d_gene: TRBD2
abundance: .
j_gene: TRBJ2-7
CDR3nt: TGCGCCAGCAGCTCCCTACTAGCGGTGCGGCAGTACTTC
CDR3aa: CASSSLLAVRQYF

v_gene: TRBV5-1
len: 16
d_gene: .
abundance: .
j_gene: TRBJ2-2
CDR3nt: TGCGCCAGCAGCTTGAGTGGCAGGGGGAACACCGGGGAGCTGTTTTTT
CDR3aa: CASSLSGRGNTGELFF

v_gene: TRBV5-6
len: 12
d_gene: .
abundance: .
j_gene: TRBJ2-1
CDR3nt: TGTGCCAGCAGCTTGTGGGGTGCTGCAGTGTTCTTC
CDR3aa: CASSLWGAAVFF

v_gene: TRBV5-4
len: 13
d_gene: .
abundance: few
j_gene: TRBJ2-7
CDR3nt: TGTGCCAGCAGCTTGGAGTCCGGGTATGAGCAGTACTTC
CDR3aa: CASSLESGYEQYF

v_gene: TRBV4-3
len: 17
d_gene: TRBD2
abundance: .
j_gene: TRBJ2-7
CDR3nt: TGCGCCAGCAGCCAAGAGATGTGGCGGGAGGTTTCCTACGAGCAGTACTTC
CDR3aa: CASSQEMWREVSYEQYF

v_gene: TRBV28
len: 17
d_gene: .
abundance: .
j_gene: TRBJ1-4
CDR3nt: TGTGCCAGCAGTTTTATCCCCGGGAGAACGGGTGGTGAAAAACTGTTTTTT
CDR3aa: CASSFIPGRTGGEKLFF

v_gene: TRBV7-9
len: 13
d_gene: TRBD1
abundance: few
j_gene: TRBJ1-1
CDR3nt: TGTGCCAGCAGCTTAGTAAGGGACAGTGAAGCTTTCTTT
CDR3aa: CASSLVRDSEAFF